Sequencing of this T cell receptor beta chain was carried out in a study of CD8 T cells in Susac syndrome. The authors reverse transcribed roughly 0.5 to 1 ug RNA with random hexamers. TCRdb independently ran MiXCR on the immunoSEQ multiplex PCR reads; one entry per CDR3 protein. The data hold around 230,000 distinct CDR3 sequences, with less than 96% observed a single time. The CDR3 runs to 13 residues. Germline CDR1 SQVTM, CDR2 ANQGSEA. V was clipped by 7 bases and J by 8 bases; unmatched bases: 7. V and J are TRBV29-1 and TRBJ2-1, with 11 bases matching TRBD2. The origin of this receptor is a human donor with Susac syndrome. The specimen was CD4+ T cells from PBMCs. The CDR3 is CSETSGGGYEQFF. The CDR3 DNA reads as TGCAGCGAAACTAGCGGGGGAGGATATGAGCAGTTCTTC.